This T cell receptor beta chain derives from a study of blood T cells in healthy people across ages. For the second PCR, which ran for about 6 to 11 cycles, a sample-barcoded 5' primer and a J-beta primer mix were used. TCRdb re-analysed the 5' RACE reads in MiXCR, keeping a single row per CDR3 protein. This sample has roughly 1,000,000 distinct CDR3 sequences, with around 25% found just once. In terms of origin and age, donors were healthy Caucasian individuals from Russia aged about 6 to 90. A minimum of 5.5 micrograms of total RNA was extracted per sample. This CDR3 is built from 15 residues. Germline trimming cut 0 bases from V and 3 bases from J; bases unmatched to any gene: 4. In germline, CDR1 is MNHEY, CDR2 SVGAGI. In addition, the sample was reused for a study of T cells of mothers and their children. Per that paper: An overlap that was slightly higher, though non-significant, was seen in related mother-child pairs versus unrelated pairs. No T cell clones of persistent microchimeric origin were detected.

The chain couples TRBV6-5 to TRBJ2-5, with 7 positions matching TRBD2. The sequence derives from a girl aged 2 to 10 in good health. Sequencing was performed on blood. The CDR3 loop reads CASSYSSGEKETQYF. DNA for the CDR3: TGTGCCAGCAGTTACTCGAGCGGGGAAAAAGAGACCCAGTACTTC.